A selection of T cell receptor beta chains follows, all from one sample in a study of shared clonotypes between healthy human individuals. Measured with immunoSEQ multiplex PCR; TCRdb has only the in-frame clones, and not every one. The top ten hold around 13% of the sample, which has fewer than 600,000 clones, around 80% seen once. Specimen: PBMCs. Source of these receptors: a middle-aged woman in good health. Some clones in this sample may be carry-over from other donors' samples. Each CDR3 is given with its conserved first and last residue. The order of the fields is V gene, clone size, J gene, CDR3 protein. Not all rows give a size; the values are once, few, many and, for expanded clones, a class.

>TRBV25-1|NA|TRBJ1-4
CASSDLRDSVNEKLFF
>TRBV7-3|NA|TRBJ1-2
CASSKTPPPRQDRDGYTF
>TRBV28|large|TRBJ2-3
CASSGQHSQYF
>TRBV5-1|NA|TRBJ2-7
CASSLGREFPSYEQYF
>TRBV29-1|NA|TRBJ2-2
CSAQRRNTGELFF
>TRBV29-1|once|TRBJ2-2
CSAQMGGNTGELFF
>TRBV14|NA|TRBJ2-1
CASSQGGRERHHNEQFF
>TRBV6-1|NA|TRBJ1-1
CASKQGMFDTEAFF
>TRBV9|NA|TRBJ1-2
CASSVGPELTNYGYTF
>TRBV5-1|few|TRBJ1-2
CASSLGISGSGSDGYTF
>TRBV10-3|NA|TRBJ2-7
CAISERTSGYEQYF
>TRBV5-4|NA|TRBJ2-1
CASSLRTSYRNEQFF
>TRBV6-1|NA|TRBJ1-5
CATGDRTFNQPQHF
>TRBV6-4|NA|TRBJ2-1
CASSEYTGVGEQFF
>TRBV2|NA|TRBJ2-2
CASSDRVVTGELFF
>TRBV19|few|TRBJ2-7
CASSIGEGGSYEQYF
>TRBV28|NA|TRBJ2-3
CASRRRTGNTQYF
>TRBV6-1|NA|TRBJ2-3
CASSEGTTSGRSTDTQYF
>TRBV5-6|NA|TRBJ2-2
CASSLEVTGELFF
>TRBV27|NA|TRBJ1-1
CASSYRRNTEAFF
>TRBV28|NA|TRBJ1-4
CASREGATNEKLFF
>TRBV7-9|NA|TRBJ1-1
CASSRVNTEAFF